This T cell receptor beta chain was recovered during a study of blood T cell repertoires in COVID-19. At the level of the study: Donors in the United States, Italy and Spain gave samples during acute or convalescent COVID-19. From T cells, B-cell-depleted T cells, or PBMCs came the material, which was cDNA or gDNA.

This clone is a singleton in its sample. Per the study methods: Amplifying reference gene primers gave estimates of nucleated cell counts. Here immunoSEQ multiplex PCR was the method, and the copy in TCRdb shows in-frame clones only, minus some. Clone size and the V and J calls come from that table; the DNA yielded D and trimming. Of 200,000 to 250,000 clones in the sample, around 83% were seen once. The J segment lost 0 bases and the V segment lost 8 bases, leaving 14 bases of the junction unmatched. The CDR3 covers 17 residues. From germline, CDR1 is WNHNN and CDR2 SYGVQD (reference sequence). The origin of this receptor is a man between 45 and 60 years old who had recovered from COVID-19. The genes are TRBV10-1 and TRBJ2-3; 7 bases align to TRBD2. What was sequenced was peripheral blood. The CDR3 nucleotides are TGCGCCAGCTCCCGGACCGCTAGCGGAGGGAGCACAGATACGCAGTATTTT. The encoded protein is CASSRTASGGSTDTQYF.